This TCR beta chain appears in the sequencing data of a study of OX40 agonist ivuxolimab in advanced cancers. About the study as a whole: The costimulatory receptor OX40 (CD134) was targeted by ivuxolimab, a fully human IgG2 agonistic monoclonal antibody. The monotherapy dose-escalation portion (N = 52 patients) of the phase I ivuxolimab trial is reported in the paper. A male proportion of approximately 83% and a mean age of approximately 55 years, ranging from 23 to 79, were recorded for the dose-escalation cohort. Of the roughly 51 dose-escalation patients, hepatocellular carcinoma was present in roughly 19, melanoma in roughly 15, renal cell carcinoma in 9 and head and neck cancer in 9. Partial responses occurred in three dose-escalation patients, of whom one had hepatocellular carcinoma and two had cutaneous melanoma. Prior anti-PD-1, anti-PD-L1 or anti-CTLA-4 therapy was permitted, and approximately 41% of dose-escalation patients had received checkpoint inhibitors. Intravenous ivuxolimab was administered to patients every 2 weeks at six dose levels: 0.01, 0.1, 0.3, 1.5, 3 and 10 mg/kg. The purpose of peripheral TCRbeta sequencing was to test whether ivuxolimab changed TCR sequence diversity and led to clonal T-cell expansion. What the research found in general, with its limitations: Low levels of normalized T-cell clonal expansion were also seen in some patients who did not respond. After ivuxolimab, more expanded clones were found on average in CD8+ T cells than in CD4+ T cells. The antigen specificity of the peripheral T cells that underwent clonal expansion was not determined. At doses of 0.1 to 3.0 mg/kg, clonal expansion of both CD4+ and CD8+ blood T cells was observed from baseline to week 6. Partial responders in the 0.1-3.0 mg/kg groups had among the lowest normalized peripheral clonal expansion, especially among CD8+ T cells.

For sequencing of the TCRbeta CDR3 region, genomic DNA was extracted from the sorted cells. The immunoSEQ Assay was used to sequence the TCRbeta CDR3 regions. This immuneACCESS table, as held by TCRdb, lists in-frame sequences with V and J called but not all clones. Of the missing ones, under half trace to an unresolved V gene in checked studies; the others have no known cause. The sample records about 35,000 clones, around 84% of which are singletons. Jointly, the top ten make up about 2% of the sample. The CDR3, cysteine through phenylalanine, is 15 amino acids long. The CDR3 DNA has 45 bases and is translated from base 1. CDR1 SGHTS and CDR2 YDEGEE are derived from the germline V gene. V trim: 0 bases; J trim: 5 bases; unmatched bases: 8. Patients with autoimmune disease history or receiving systemic immunosuppression were excluded from the trial. In every dose cohort, peripheral blood was drawn for TCR sequencing at baseline, cycle 4 day 1, and cycle 7 day 1. Samples came from an open-label, multicenter, first-in-human phase I dose-escalation trial of ivuxolimab. Adults with locally advanced or metastatic melanoma, renal cell carcinoma, hepatocellular carcinoma or head and neck squamous cell carcinoma were enrolled in the trial. Before TCR sequencing, CD4+ T cells and CD8+ T cells were sorted from peripheral blood as separate populations.

On this clone itself: Its antigen is not yet known. One base away there is no much larger clone; base qualities are not given.

The receptor was derived from an adult with an advanced solid tumor such as melanoma, head and neck, liver or kidney cancer. The specimen was CD4+ or CD8+ T cells sorted from blood, collected in a trial of the OX40 agonist ivuxolimab. The V and J segments used are TRBV5-8 and TRBJ2-7, and 7 junctional nucleotides match TRBD2. The nucleotide sequence reads TGTGCCAGCAGCTTGGCGGCGCGGGGGAGGAACGAGCAGTACTTC. Translated, it reads CASSLAARGRNEQYF.